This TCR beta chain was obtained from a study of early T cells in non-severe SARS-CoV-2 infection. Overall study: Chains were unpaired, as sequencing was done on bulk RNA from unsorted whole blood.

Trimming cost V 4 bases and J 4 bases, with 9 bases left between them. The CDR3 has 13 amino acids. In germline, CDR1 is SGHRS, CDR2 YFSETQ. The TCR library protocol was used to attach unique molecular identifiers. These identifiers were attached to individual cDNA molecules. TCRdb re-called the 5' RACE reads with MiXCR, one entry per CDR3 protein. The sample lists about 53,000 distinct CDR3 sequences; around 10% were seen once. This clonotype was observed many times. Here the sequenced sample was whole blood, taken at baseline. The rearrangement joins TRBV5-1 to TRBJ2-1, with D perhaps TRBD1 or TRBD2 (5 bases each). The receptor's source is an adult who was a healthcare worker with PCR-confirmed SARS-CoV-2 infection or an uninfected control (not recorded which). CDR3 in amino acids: CASSTGTYNEQFF. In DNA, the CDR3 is TGCGCCAGCAGCACCGGGACGTACAATGAGCAGTTCTTC.